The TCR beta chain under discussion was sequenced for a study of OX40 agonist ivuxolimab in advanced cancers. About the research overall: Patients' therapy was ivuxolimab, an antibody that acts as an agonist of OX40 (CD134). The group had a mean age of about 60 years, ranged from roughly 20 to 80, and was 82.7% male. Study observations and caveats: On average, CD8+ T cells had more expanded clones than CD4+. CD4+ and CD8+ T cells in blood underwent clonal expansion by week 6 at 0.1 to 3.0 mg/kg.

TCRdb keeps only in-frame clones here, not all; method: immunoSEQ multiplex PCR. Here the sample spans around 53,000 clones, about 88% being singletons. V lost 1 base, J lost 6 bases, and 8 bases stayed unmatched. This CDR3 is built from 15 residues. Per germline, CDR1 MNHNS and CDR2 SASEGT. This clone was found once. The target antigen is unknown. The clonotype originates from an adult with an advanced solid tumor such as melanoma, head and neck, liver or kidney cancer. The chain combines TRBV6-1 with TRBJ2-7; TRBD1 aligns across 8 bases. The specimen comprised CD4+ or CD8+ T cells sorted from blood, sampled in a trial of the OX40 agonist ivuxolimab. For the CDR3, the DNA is TGTGCCAGCAGTGAAGGGACAGGGTGGATTCGCGAGCAGTACTTC. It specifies CASSEGTGWIREQYF.